This T cell receptor (beta chain) was profiled in a study of Graves' ophthalmopathy and Graves' hyperthyroidism. Study findings and constraints: Predictions made by the model for ophthalmopathy progression reached roughly 64% sensitivity and almost 75% specificity. Thyroid clonotypes that were expanded above 0.001 frequency mostly also appeared in blood.

Only newly diagnosed hyperthyroidism patients aged 18 to 65, with under 2 months' duration, were enrolled. The diagnosis combined clinical symptoms, thyroxine, TRAb, thyroid ultrasound and orbital computed tomography scans. This clonotype has a count of ten or more. Its antigen is currently unknown. Amplification from RNA transcripts yielded the TCR beta CDR3 regions. Following a first-round RT-PCR that used HTBI primers, a second-round multiplex PCR was carried out. TCRdb recomputed calls from the multiplex PCR reads with MiXCR, one row per CDR3 protein. The sample lists approximately 540,000 distinct CDR3 sequences, 35% to 40% occurring once. Germline loops: CDR1 MNHEY, CDR2 SVGAGI. V lost 6 bases and J lost 0; bases outside the gene matches: 5. This CDR3 spans 15 amino acids.

The chain employs TRBV6-5 and TRBJ2-5, with 9 bases fitting TRBD1. The sample was peripheral blood or thyroid tissue (not recorded which). This receptor was identified in an adult man with Graves' hyperthyroidism. CDR3 residues: CASSSTGGHQETQYF. The CDR3 bases are TGTGCCAGCAGCAGCACAGGGGGCCACCAAGAGACCCAGTACTTC.